One sample yielded the 28 T cell receptor beta chains listed below, sequenced in a study of regulatory T cells in long-lasting Graves disease. Construction of TCR beta libraries relied on iRepertoire HTBI primers and on Arm-PCR targeting CDR3 regions. TCRdb used MiXCR to reprocess the multiplex PCR reads, holding one entry per CDR3 protein. Of about 290,000 distinct CDR3 sequences detected, more than 20% appear once; the ten largest clones hold 45% to 70%. As to time point: persistent/refractory GD, antithyroid drugs over 5 years with positive TRAb. PBMC RNA served as the TCR library source. This specimen consisted of peripheral blood mononuclear cells (PBMCs), obtained when the disease was refractory, from a patient treated with antithyroid drugs. These receptors all stem from a female donor with Graves disease.

The sample holds many counts of this clonotype. This sequence joins TRBV6-1 and TRBJ2-7; 8 positions agree with TRBD2. The CDR3 consists of 16 residues. Germline CDR1 is MNHNS and CDR2 is SASEGT. V lost 6 bases, J lost 6 bases, and 16 bases stayed unmatched. CDR3 nucleotides: TGTGCCAGCAGCCTCGGACTAGCAGCCCTGAGTGGCGAGCAGTACTTC. Encoded protein: CASSLGLAALSGEQYF.

This clonotype was counted between two and nine times. The chain has TRBV5-1 and TRBJ1-1, with a possible D match to TRBD1 (6 bases). The CDR3 has 18 amino acids. Germline values: CDR1 SGHRS, CDR2 YFSETQ. V gave up 0 bases and J gave up 0 bases, with 18 bases separating them. In DNA form, the CDR3 reads TGCGCCAGCAGCTTGGCAATTCGGGGGGCGGCGATGAACACTGAAGCTTTCTTT. Translating it yields CASSLAIRGAAMNTEAFF.

This clonotype was counted many times. The chain couples TRBV28 to TRBJ2-7, with D perhaps matching TRBD1 (6 bases). Trimming removed 2 bases at V and 0 bases at J, with 11 bases between. Germline CDR1 reads MDHEN; CDR2 reads SYDVKM. The CDR3 spans 15 residues. The chain's CDR3 is CASSLPGTRSYEQYF. For the CDR3, the DNA is TGTGCCAGCAGTTTACCAGGGACACGCTCCTACGAGCAGTACTTC.

Only a few counts were recorded for this clonotype. CDR3 sequence (DNA): TGTGCCAGCAGTATACCGGGACAGGGACCCTACGAGCAGTACTTC. Translation: CASSIPGQGPYEQYF. The chain joins TRBV7-2 to TRBJ2-7, with 9 bases that match TRBD1. This CDR3 spans 15 amino acids. The V gene end was trimmed by 6 bases and the J gene end by 2 bases; junction bases not matched to a gene: 8. Germline V gene data show CDR1 as SGHTA and CDR2 as FQGNSA.

Regarding this clonotype: This likely came from a read error, as a far larger clone is one base away. The chain's CDR3 is CASNLDRVATEAFF. The CDR3 DNA reads as TGTGCCAGCAACCTAGACAGGGTGGCAACTGAAGCTTTCTTT. The J gene is TRBJ1-1, the V gene TRBV11-3; 7 bases fit TRBD1. This CDR3 spans 14 amino acids. Germline assignment: CDR1 SGHNT and CDR2 YENEEA. V gave up 7 bases and J gave up 5 bases; unmatched junction bases: 10.

CDR3: CASSYVSENQPQHF. In nucleotides, the CDR3 is TGTGCCAGCAGTTACGTTAGTGAAAATCAGCCCCAGCATTTT. The chain employs TRBV6-9 and TRBJ1-5; D unclear. In germline, CDR1 is MNHGY, CDR2 SVAAGI. This CDR3 is 14 amino acids long. V was trimmed by 3 bases and J by 4 bases, leaving 10 bases between them.

The sample holds many counts of this clonotype. This chain uses TRBV2 with TRBJ2-7; D is uncertain. Germline values: CDR1 SNHLY, CDR2 FYNNEI. This CDR3 has 14 amino acids. The ends were cut back, 4 bases at V and 0 bases at J, with 10 bases in the middle. The CDR3 loop reads CASSAWPPSYEQYF. Written as DNA, the CDR3 is TGTGCCAGCAGTGCGTGGCCGCCCTCCTACGAGCAGTACTTC.

This clonotype was picked up many times. The rearrangement joins TRBV2 to TRBJ2-1; TRBD2 aligns across 10 bases. This CDR3 spans 16 amino acids. V dropped 5 bases and J dropped 6; count of bases not matched to a gene: 10. The germline V gene encodes CDR1 SNHLY and CDR2 FYNNEI. The CDR3 DNA reads TGTGCCAGCAGTTTTGATCCTAGCGGGAGTGGCAATGAGCAGTTCTTC. This sequence encodes CASSFDPSGSGNEQFF. Full variable domain (remainder filled in from reference TRBV2 and TRBJ2-1): EPEVTQTPSHQVTQMGQEVILRCVPISNHLYFYWYRQILGQKVEFLVSFYNNEISEKSEIFDDQFSVERPDGSNFTLKIRSTKLEDSAMYFCASSFDPSGSGNEQFFGPGTRLTVL.

This chain connects TRBV7-2 to TRBJ2-7; 11 bases are a match to TRBD2. CDR3 length equals 16 residues. Germline assignment: CDR1 SGHTA and CDR2 FQGNSA. Trimming at V came to 4 bases and at J to 2 bases, leaving 7 bases not matched to a gene. DNA for the CDR3: TGTGCCAGCAGCTCTATGACTAGCGGGAATACCTACGAGCAGTACTTC. It codes for CASSSMTSGNTYEQYF. The complete variable domain, with remaining parts taken from reference TRBV7-2 and TRBJ2-7, reads GAGVSQSPSNKVTEKGKDVELRCDPISGHTALYWYRQSLGQGLEFLIYFQGNSAPDKSGLPSDRFSAERTGGSVSTLTIQRTQQEDSAVYLCASSSMTSGNTYEQYFGPGTRLTVT.

The chain employs TRBV5-1 and TRBJ1-3; D gene unclear. Germline V gives CDR1 SGHRS, CDR2 YFSETQ. Between the trimmed V and J ends, which lost 4 bases and 8 bases, there was a span of 16 bases. There are 14 residues in the CDR3. The CDR3 nucleotides read TGCGCCAGCAGCCGCAATCGGGCCGAAGACACCATATATTTT. It is translated as CASSRNRAEDTIYF.

CDR3 sequence: CASSLAGDVGELFF. CDR3 bases: TGTGCCAGCAGCTTAGCCGGGGACGTCGGGGAGCTGTTTTTT. This chain links TRBV5-4 with TRBJ2-2, with D possibly called TRBD1 or TRBD2 (5 bases each). Trimming pared 2 bases from V and 7 bases from J, leaving 12 bases between. The CDR3 runs to 14 residues. In germline, CDR1 is SGHNT, CDR2 YYREEE (reference sequence).

This clonotype was seen only a few times. The genes are TRBV20-1 and TRBJ1-4; D possibly corresponds to TRBD1 (5 bases). Trimming stripped 6 bases from V and 7 bases from J, with 21 bases between. The germline gives CDR1 DFQATT, CDR2 SNEGSKA (reference sequence). CDR3 length: 15 amino acids. In DNA, the CDR3 is TGCAGTGCACGGGACCGCGTAGGGGTTGGTGAAAAACTGTTTTTT. Protein: CSARDRVGVGEKLFF.

This clonotype turned up a few times. The chain is built from TRBV30 and TRBJ1-4, with D maybe TRBD1 (5 bases). V was trimmed by 0 bases and J by 8 bases, leaving 13 bases between them. The CDR3 sequence is 14 residues long. Germline CDR1 reads GTSNPN; CDR2 reads SVGIG (reference sequence). The CDR3 sequence: CAWSVDRAGEKLFF. The DNA of the CDR3 is TGTGCCTGGAGTGTAGACAGAGCTGGGGAAAAACTGTTTTTT.

Ten or more counts support this clonotype. The V call is TRBV6-1, the J call TRBJ1-1; 10 bases match TRBD1. CDR3 size: 15 residues. Germline V gene lookup returns CDR1 MNHNS and CDR2 SASEGT. J was trimmed by 3 bases and V by 3 bases; bases with no gene match: 4. CDR3 loop: CASSEDRGSDTEAFF. The CDR3, as DNA: TGTGCCAGCAGTGAGGACAGGGGGTCTGACACTGAAGCTTTCTTT.

This clonotype showed up many times. This chain connects TRBV28 to TRBJ1-1; tentatively, D is TRBD1 (6 bases). Trimming stripped 2 bases from V and 3 bases from J, with 13 bases between. Germline-derived CDR1 and CDR2 are MDHEN and SYDVKM. This CDR3 is built from 15 residues. The CDR3 is CASSLGGPDDTEAFF. CDR3 DNA sequence: TGTGCCAGCAGTTTAGGGGGGCCGGACGACACTGAAGCTTTCTTT.

This clonotype was observed once. Given a much more abundant clone one base away, this may be a read error. The V gene is TRBV11-2, the J gene TRBJ2-5, with D hard to call. The CDR3 loop spans 13 amino acids. Germline CDR1 reads SGHAT; CDR2 reads FQNNGV. This chain's CDR3 is CASRTLTQEAQYF. CDR3 bases: TGTGCCAGCAGGACACTGACCCAAGAGGCCCAGTACTTC.

The V call is TRBV6-1, the J call TRBJ2-5; 7 bases line up with TRBD2. CDR3 length equals 12 residues. V lost 6 bases to trimming and J lost 4 bases; unmatched junction nucleotides: 2. Germline V gene sequence: CDR1 MNHNS, CDR2 SASEGT. The CDR3 loop reads CASRKRGETQYF. The CDR3 bases are TGTGCCAGCAGGAAGCGGGGAGAGACCCAGTACTTC.

This chain joins TRBV12-3 or TRBV12-4 and TRBJ2-1, with 12 bases lining up with TRBD2. The CDR3 runs to 15 residues. V trimming: 5 bases; J trimming: 10 bases; junction bases outside the gene matches: 9. CDR3 sequence: CASSPLAGGPPEQFF. The DNA for the CDR3 is TGTGCCAGCAGTCCGCTAGCGGGAGGGCCTCCAGAGCAGTTCTTC.

This rearrangement joins TRBV28 to TRBJ2-3; D not certain. Deletions cut 3 bases from V and 2 bases from J, with 6 bases between. CDR3 length: 13 residues. The V gene's germline CDR1 is MDHEN and CDR2 SYDVKM. The DNA of the CDR3 is TGTGCCAGCAGTTTCGATCACACAGATACGCAGTATTTT. Translation: CASSFDHTDTQYF.

The V call is TRBV7-2, the J call TRBJ2-5; no definite D call. Germline CDR1 reads SGHTA; CDR2 reads FQGNSA. The germline V and J ends were trimmed by 7 bases and 5 bases, with 17 bases remaining between them. The CDR3 loop spans 14 amino acids. CDR3 DNA: TGTGCCAGCACCCCCCCGGGCTGGCGGGAGACCCAGTACTTC. Protein: CASTPPGWRETQYF.

V gene TRBV19 combines with J gene TRBJ2-2, with D hard to call. V was cut by 0 bases and J by 0 bases, with 8 bases left in between. CDR1 and CDR2 from the germline V gene are LNHDA and SQIVND (reference sequence). This CDR3 spans 16 amino acids. CDR3 nucleotide sequence: TGTGCCAGTAGTATAGATGGGCAGACGAACACCGGGGAGCTGTTTTTT. Amino acid sequence: CASSIDGQTNTGELFF.

This clonotype came up many times. The chain links TRBV30 to TRBJ2-5; D perhaps matches TRBD1 (6 bases). The V gene lost 8 bases and the J gene lost 0 bases, with 13 bases spanning the gap. CDR3 length: 13 amino acids. Per germline, CDR1 GTSNPN and CDR2 SVGIG (reference sequence). The CDR3 sequence is CARTAGYQETQYF. DNA of the CDR3: TGTGCCCGGACAGCCGGGTACCAAGAGACCCAGTACTTC.

This sequence joins TRBV7-9 and TRBJ2-7; maybe TRBD2 (6 bases). This CDR3 is built from 15 residues. Germline V gene sequence: CDR1 SEHNR, CDR2 FQNEAQ (reference sequence). With 5 bases removed from V and 3 bases from J, the gap between germline ends came to 17 bases. This chain's CDR3 is CASSPLRGILYEQYF. As DNA, the CDR3 is TGTGCCAGCAGCCCCCTTCGGGGGATTCTCTACGAGCAGTACTTC. The complete variable domain, with remaining parts taken from reference TRBV7-9 and TRBJ2-7, reads DTGVSQNPRHKITKRGQNVTFRCDPISEHNRLYWYRQTLGQGPEFLTYFQNEAQLEKSRLLSDRFSAERPKGSFSTLEIQRTEQGDSAMYLCASSPLRGILYEQYFGPGTRLTVT.

This clonotype was detected ten times or more. J is TRBJ2-7 and V is TRBV2; 8 bases agree with TRBD1. J was trimmed by 2 bases and V by 7 bases; bases with no gene match: 7. Germline V gene data show CDR1 as SNHLY and CDR2 as FYNNEI. The length of the CDR3 is 14 residues. The CDR3 region is CASTLRDRPYEQYF. CDR3 sequence (DNA): TGTGCCAGCACCCTCCGGGACAGGCCCTACGAGCAGTACTTC.

V is TRBV6-2 or TRBV6-3 and J is TRBJ2-1; 7 nucleotides agree with TRBD2. This CDR3 has 13 amino acids. Germline V gives CDR1 MNHEY, CDR2 SVGEGT. V was clipped by 4 bases and J by 6 bases; unmatched bases: 3. CDR3 nucleotides: TGTGCCAGCAGTTGGACTAGGACCAATGAGCAGTTCTTC. Translation gives CASSWTRTNEQFF.

This clonotype came up a few times. The chain recombines TRBV11-2 with TRBJ1-2; D unclear. V was cut by 5 bases and J by 4 bases, with 11 bases left in between. The CDR3 is made up of 13 amino acids. Germline V gives CDR1 SGHAT, CDR2 FQNNGV. CDR3 sequence (DNA): TGTGCCAGCAGCCCTATTGTCCTCTATGGCTACACCTTC. It translates to CASSPIVLYGYTF.

Note on this clonotype: A much larger clone lies one base from this, so it may be a read error. This rearrangement joins TRBV6-1 to TRBJ2-5, with unresolved D. This CDR3 contains 16 residues. Germline V gene sequence: CDR1 MNHNS, CDR2 SASEGT. The CDR3 nucleotides are TGTGCCAGCAGTGAGACCCCTGGACGGAACCAAAAGACCCAGTACTTC. Its translation is CASSETPGRNQKTQYF.

This clonotype came up many times. The chain joins TRBV7-2 to TRBJ1-2, with D maybe TRBD1 (6 bases). The CDR3 is made up of 14 amino acids. The ends were cut back, 1 base at V and 3 bases at J, with 9 bases in the middle. CDR1 is SGHTA and CDR2 is FQGNSA in the germline V gene. For the CDR3, the DNA is TGTGCCAGCAGCTTAGACAGGGCCTACTATGGCTACACCTTC. Protein sequence: CASSLDRAYYGYTF.